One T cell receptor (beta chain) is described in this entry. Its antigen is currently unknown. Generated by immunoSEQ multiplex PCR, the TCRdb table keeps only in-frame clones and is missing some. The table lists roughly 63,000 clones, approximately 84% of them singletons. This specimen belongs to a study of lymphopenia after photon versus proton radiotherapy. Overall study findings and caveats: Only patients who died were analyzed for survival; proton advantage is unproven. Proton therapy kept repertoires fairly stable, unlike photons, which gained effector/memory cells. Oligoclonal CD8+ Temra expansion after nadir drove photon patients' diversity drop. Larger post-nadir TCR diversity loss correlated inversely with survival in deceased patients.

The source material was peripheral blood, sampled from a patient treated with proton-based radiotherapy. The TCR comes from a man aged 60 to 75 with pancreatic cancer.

The CDR3 is CAWSISGGSTDTQYF. The DNA of the CDR3 is TGTGCCTGGAGTATAAGCGGGGGGAGCACAGATACGCAGTATTTT. This chain links TRBV30 with TRBJ2-3, with 9 bases fitting TRBD2. Germline loops: CDR1 GTSNPN, CDR2 SVGIG (reference sequence). The CDR3 is made up of 15 amino acids. V lost 2 bases to trimming and J lost 0 bases; unmatched junction nucleotides: 3. Looking up the rest from reference TRBV30 and TRBJ2-3 gives the full variable domain: SQTIHQWPATLVQPVGSPLSLECTVEGTSNPNLYWYRQAAGRGLQLLFYSVGIGQISSEVPQNLSASRPQDRQFILSSKKLLLSDSGFYLCAWSISGGSTDTQYFGPGTRLTVL.